The sequence of this T cell receptor (beta chain) was determined in a study of shared clonotypes between healthy human individuals. Here immunoSEQ multiplex PCR was the method, and the copy in TCRdb shows in-frame clones only, minus some. In the table there are roughly 1 million clones, about 75% of which are singletons. Sequenced: memory CD4+ T cells sorted from blood. The subset was: CD45RA-negative fraction. The TCR sequence derives from a man between 18 and 29 years old in good health.

In DNA form, the CDR3 reads TGTGCCAGCAGCCCCGGACTAGCTGGTACGCAGTATTTT. Encoded protein: CASSPGLAGTQYF. The chain carries TRBV11-2 and TRBJ2-3; TRBD2 aligns across 8 bases. The V gene's germline CDR1 is SGHAT and CDR2 FQNNGV. J was trimmed by 8 bases and V by 5 bases; bases with no gene match: 6. The CDR3 runs to 13 residues. Full variable domain (remainder filled in from reference TRBV11-2 and TRBJ2-3): EAGVAQSPRYKIIEKRQSVAFWCNPISGHATLYWYQQILGQGPKLLIQFQNNGVVDDSQLPKDRFSAERLKGVDSTLKIQPAKLEDSAVYLCASSPGLAGTQYFGPGTRLTVL.